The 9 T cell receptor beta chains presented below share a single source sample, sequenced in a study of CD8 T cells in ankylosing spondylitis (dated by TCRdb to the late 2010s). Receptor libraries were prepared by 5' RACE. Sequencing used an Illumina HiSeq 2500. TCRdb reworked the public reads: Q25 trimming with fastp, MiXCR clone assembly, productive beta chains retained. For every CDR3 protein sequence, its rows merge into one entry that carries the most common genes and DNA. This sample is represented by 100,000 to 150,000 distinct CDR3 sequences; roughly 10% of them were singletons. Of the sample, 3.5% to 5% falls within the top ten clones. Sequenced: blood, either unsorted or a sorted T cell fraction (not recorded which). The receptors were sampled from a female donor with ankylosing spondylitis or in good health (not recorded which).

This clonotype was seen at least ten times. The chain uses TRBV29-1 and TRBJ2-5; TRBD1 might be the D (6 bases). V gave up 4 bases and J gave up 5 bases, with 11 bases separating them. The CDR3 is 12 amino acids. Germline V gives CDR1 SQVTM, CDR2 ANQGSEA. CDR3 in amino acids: CSVARGSETQYF. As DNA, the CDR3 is TGCAGCGTTGCCAGGGGAAGTGAGACCCAGTACTTC.

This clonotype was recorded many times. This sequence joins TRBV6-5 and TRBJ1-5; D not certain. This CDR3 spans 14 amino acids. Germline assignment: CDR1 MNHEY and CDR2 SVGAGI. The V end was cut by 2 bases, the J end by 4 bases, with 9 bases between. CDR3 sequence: CASSYEPINQPQHF. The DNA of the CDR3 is TGTGCCAGCAGTTACGAACCGATTAATCAGCCCCAGCATTTT.

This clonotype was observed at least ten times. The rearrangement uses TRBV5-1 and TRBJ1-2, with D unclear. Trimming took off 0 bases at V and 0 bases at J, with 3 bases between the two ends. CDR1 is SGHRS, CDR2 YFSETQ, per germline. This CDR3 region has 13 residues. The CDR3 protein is CASSLESNYGYTF. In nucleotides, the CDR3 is TGCGCCAGCAGCTTGGAGTCTAACTATGGCTACACCTTC. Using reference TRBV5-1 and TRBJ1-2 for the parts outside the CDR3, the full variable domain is KAGVTQTPRYLIKTRGQQVTLSCSPISGHRSVSWYQQTPGQGLQFLFEYFSETQRNKGNFPGRFSGRQFSNSRSEMNVSTLELGDSALYLCASSLESNYGYTFGSGTRLTVV.

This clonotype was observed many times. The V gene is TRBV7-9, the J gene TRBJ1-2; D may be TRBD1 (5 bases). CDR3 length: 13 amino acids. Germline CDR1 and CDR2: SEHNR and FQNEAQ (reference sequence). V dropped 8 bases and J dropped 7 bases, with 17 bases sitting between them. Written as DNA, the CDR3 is TGTGCCAGCCTCTTATCGACCGGGGGTGGCTACACCTTC. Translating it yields CASLLSTGGGYTF.

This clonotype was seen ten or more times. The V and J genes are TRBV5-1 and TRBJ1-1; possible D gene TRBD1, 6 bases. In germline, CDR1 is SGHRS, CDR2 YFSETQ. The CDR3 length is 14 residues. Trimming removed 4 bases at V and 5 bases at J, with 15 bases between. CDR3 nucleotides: TGCGCCAGCAGCGGCACAGGGCTTAGGACTGAAGCTTTCTTT. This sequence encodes CASSGTGLRTEAFF.

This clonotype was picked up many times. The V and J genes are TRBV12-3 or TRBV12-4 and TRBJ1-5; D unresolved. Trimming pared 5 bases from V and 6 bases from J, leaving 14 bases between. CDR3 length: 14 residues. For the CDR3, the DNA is TGTGCCAGCAGTCCAGCCCTGGCCGGTCAGCCCCAGCATTTT. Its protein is CASSPALAGQPQHF.

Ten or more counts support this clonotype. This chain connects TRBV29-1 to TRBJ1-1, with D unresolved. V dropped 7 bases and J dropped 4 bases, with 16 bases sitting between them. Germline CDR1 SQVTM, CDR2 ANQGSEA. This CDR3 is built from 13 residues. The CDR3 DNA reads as TGCAGCGCCTCTCCGAGCAGCGGCACTGAAGCTTTCTTT. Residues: CSASPSSGTEAFF.

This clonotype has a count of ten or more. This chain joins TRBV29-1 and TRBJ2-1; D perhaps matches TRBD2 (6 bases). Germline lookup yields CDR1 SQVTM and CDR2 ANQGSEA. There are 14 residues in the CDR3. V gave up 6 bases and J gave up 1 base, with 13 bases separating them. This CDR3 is CSVSRGGSYNEQFF. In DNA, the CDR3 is TGCAGCGTCTCGCGGGGCGGGTCCTACAATGAGCAGTTCTTC.

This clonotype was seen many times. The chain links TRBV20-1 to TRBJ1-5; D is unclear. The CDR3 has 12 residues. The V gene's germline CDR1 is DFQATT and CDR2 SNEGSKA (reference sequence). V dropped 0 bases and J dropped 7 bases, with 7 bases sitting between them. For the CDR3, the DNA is TGCAGTGCTAGAGATCCGGGACAGCCCCAGCATTTT. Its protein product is CSARDPGQPQHF.